A selection of T cell receptor beta chains follows, all from one sample in a study of blood T cell repertoires in COVID-19. Profiling relied on immunoSEQ multiplex PCR, and the TCRdb table lists in-frame clones only, not all of them. In the table there are over 300,000 clones, around 85% of which are singletons. The material sequenced was peripheral blood. These receptors were taken from a human donor in a cohort sampled during active COVID-19. Both conserved end residues are part of each CDR3. The order of the fields is CDR3 DNA, CDR3 protein, J gene, D gene, CDR3 length, V gene, clone size. A D gene is named only where the DNA matches it firmly. Clone sizes are given selectively: once, few, many, or a class where the clone is expanded.

TGCGCCAGCAGCTTTTATTCAGGGGGACATGGCTACACCTTC	CASSFYSGGHGYTF	TRBJ1-2	TRBD1	14	TRBV5-1	few
TGTGCCAGCAGTGGAGATGCCGGGACACCGTCCTACGAGCAGTACTTC	CASSGDAGTPSYEQYF	TRBJ2-7	NA	16	TRBV25-1	NA
TGTGCCTGGAGCCGGGGGTCGAACACTGAAGCTTTCTTT	CAWSRGSNTEAFF	TRBJ1-1	NA	13	TRBV30	NA
TGCGCCAGCAGCTTGGTACAGGGAGTCTACAATGAGCAGTTCTTC	CASSLVQGVYNEQFF	TRBJ2-1	NA	15	TRBV5-1	NA
TGTGCCAGCAGCGCACTGGACAGGGTAGAGACCCAGTACTTC	CASSALDRVETQYF	TRBJ2-5	TRBD1	14	TRBV9	NA
TGTGCCAGCAGTTACAGGGACAGCCTTCGCAATCAGCCCCAGCATTTT	CASSYRDSLRNQPQHF	TRBJ1-5	TRBD1	16	TRBV6-5	once
TGTGCCAGCAGCCATTTAGGACTAGCGGAAAACATTCAGTACTTC	CASSHLGLAENIQYF	TRBJ2-4	TRBD2	15	TRBV3-1/TRBV3-2	NA
TGTGCCAGTAGTATAGCCCCGGACAGGAGGGCTTTCTTT	CASSIAPDRRAFF	TRBJ1-1	TRBD1	13	TRBV19	NA
TGTGCCAGCAGTTTGGCAGGGAATCAGCCCCAGCATTTT	CASSLAGNQPQHF	TRBJ1-5	NA	13	TRBV27	NA
TGCGCCAGCAGCTTGGAACAGTACTACGAGCAGTACTTC	CASSLEQYYEQYF	TRBJ2-7	NA	13	TRBV5-1	few
TGTGCCAGCAGGCCCCCGACAGGGCGGGACACTGAAGCTTTCTTT	CASRPPTGRDTEAFF	TRBJ1-1	TRBD1	15	TRBV6-5	NA
TGCGCCAGCAGTGCCGGACAGGGCCAATCAGATACGCAGTATTTT	CASSAGQGQSDTQYF	TRBJ2-3	TRBD1	15	TRBV23-1	NA
TGTGCCAGCAGCCGGACTTACGAGCAGTACTTC	CASSRTYEQYF	TRBJ2-7	NA	11	TRBV7-8	once
TGTGCCAGCAGCCCGTCGACGGGGGGCGGCTACGAGCAGTACTTC	CASSPSTGGGYEQYF	TRBJ2-7	NA	15	TRBV4-2	NA
TGTGCCTGGAGTGTCGTAGCGAACACTGAAGCTTTCTTT	CAWSVVANTEAFF	TRBJ1-1	NA	13	TRBV30	NA
TGTGCCAGCAGCAACCCCAGGGGGACAAATGAAAAACTGTTTTTT	CASSNPRGTNEKLFF	TRBJ1-4	TRBD1	15	TRBV7-8	NA
TGTGCCAGCAGCTTAGGAGGGGGGGTGAAAAACATTCAGTACTTC	CASSLGGGVKNIQYF	TRBJ2-4	NA	15	TRBV11-2	NA
TGTGCCAGCAGTTTTGATCCTAGCGGGGTATCAACCACCTCCTACGAGCAGTACTTC	CASSFDPSGVSTTSYEQYF	TRBJ2-7	TRBD2	19	TRBV6-2/TRBV6-3	NA
TGCGCCAGCAGCTTCCCGGGGACAGGGGGAGAAAATGAGCAGTTCTTC	CASSFPGTGGENEQFF	TRBJ2-1	TRBD1	16	TRBV5-1	NA
TGTGCCAGCAGTTCGCGCGTGAACACTGAAGCTTTCTTT	CASSSRVNTEAFF	TRBJ1-1	NA	13	TRBV12-3/TRBV12-4	NA
TGTGCCAGCAGCCGGGTTCTGGTCCGAGGAAACACCATATATTTT	CASSRVLVRGNTIYF	TRBJ1-3	NA	15	TRBV7-9	NA
TGTGCTAGTGGCTCCGATGGCTACACCTTC	CASGSDGYTF	TRBJ1-2	NA	10	TRBV12-5	NA
TGTGCCAGCTCAAGTCAGGCACGCACAGATACGCAGTATTTT	CASSSQARTDTQYF	TRBJ2-3	NA	14	TRBV18	once
TGTGCCAGCTTACGGTCAGGGGGCGAACATGGCTACACCTTC	CASLRSGGEHGYTF	TRBJ1-2	TRBD1	14	TRBV6-5	NA
TGCGCCAGCAGCTTGTCGCAGGGTGAAGCTTTCTTT	CASSLSQGEAFF	TRBJ1-1	NA	12	TRBV5-1	NA
TGTGCCAGCGGTCGACAGGGAGCTAACTATGGCTACACCTTC	CASGRQGANYGYTF	TRBJ1-2	TRBD1	14	TRBV6-5	NA
TGTGCCAGCAAATGGGAAGCGGGGACTGAAGCTTTCTTT	CASKWEAGTEAFF	TRBJ1-1	NA	13	TRBV2	NA
TGTGCCAGCAGCTTGGCAGGGGGCGGCCGCACAGATACGCAGTATTTT	CASSLAGGGRTDTQYF	TRBJ2-3	TRBD1	16	TRBV5-6	NA
TGTGCCAGCTCGCTCCGGGACAGGCCGGGCCTAGTCACCACCGGGGAGCTGTTTTTT	CASSLRDRPGLVTTGELFF	TRBJ2-2	TRBD1	19	TRBV18	NA
TGTGCCTGGAGTCGGAGGGGTGACACTGAAGCTTTCTTT	CAWSRRGDTEAFF	TRBJ1-1	NA	13	TRBV30	NA
TGTGCCAGCAGCTCGGGACTAGCGGTAAACAATGAGCAGTTCTTC	CASSSGLAVNNEQFF	TRBJ2-1	TRBD2	15	TRBV7-6	NA
TGTGCCATCGGATGGGCGGGGGGCACAGATACGCAGTATTTT	CAIGWAGGTDTQYF	TRBJ2-3	TRBD2	14	TRBV10-3	once
TGTGCCAGCAGTGACCCCGTCAAGGACAGGGGTAGGAGCTCCTACGAGCAGTACTTC	CASSDPVKDRGRSSYEQYF	TRBJ2-7	TRBD1	19	TRBV6-1	few
TGTGCCAGCAGCGGACAGGGGGAGAACGCTGAAGCTTTCTTT	CASSGQGENAEAFF	TRBJ1-1	TRBD1	14	TRBV2	NA
TGTGCCAGCAGTCTCAGGGAAAATTCACCCCTCCACTTT	CASSLRENSPLHF	TRBJ1-6	NA	13	TRBV6-5	NA
TGTGCCTGGAGTGTCAACCCAGAGGGCGAGCAGTTCTTC	CAWSVNPEGEQFF	TRBJ2-1	NA	13	TRBV30	NA
TGTGCCTGGAGTGTACGAAGGACAGGTCTCGTAGATACGCAGTATTTT	CAWSVRRTGLVDTQYF	TRBJ2-3	TRBD1	16	TRBV30	once
TGTGCCAGCAGCTGGGATGGTGTGGGCGGGGGGCATTCCGATACGCAGTATTTT	CASSWDGVGGGHSDTQYF	TRBJ2-3	TRBD2	18	TRBV5-6	large
TGTGCCAGCAGCTTAGGACAGGGGGCCTCCTACGAGCAGTACTTC	CASSLGQGASYEQYF	TRBJ2-7	TRBD1	15	TRBV13	NA
TGTGCCAGCAGTTTAACAGAACGGGGTTCACCCCTCCACTTT	CASSLTERGSPLHF	TRBJ1-6	NA	14	TRBV27	NA
TGTGCCAGTAGTACTTTGACAGGGAAAACCTCTAACTATGGCTACACCTTC	CASSTLTGKTSNYGYTF	TRBJ1-2	TRBD1	17	TRBV19	NA
TGTGCCAGCTCCCGCCTAGCGGGGGGTAGCACAGATACGCAGTATTTT	CASSRLAGGSTDTQYF	TRBJ2-3	TRBD2	16	TRBV18	NA